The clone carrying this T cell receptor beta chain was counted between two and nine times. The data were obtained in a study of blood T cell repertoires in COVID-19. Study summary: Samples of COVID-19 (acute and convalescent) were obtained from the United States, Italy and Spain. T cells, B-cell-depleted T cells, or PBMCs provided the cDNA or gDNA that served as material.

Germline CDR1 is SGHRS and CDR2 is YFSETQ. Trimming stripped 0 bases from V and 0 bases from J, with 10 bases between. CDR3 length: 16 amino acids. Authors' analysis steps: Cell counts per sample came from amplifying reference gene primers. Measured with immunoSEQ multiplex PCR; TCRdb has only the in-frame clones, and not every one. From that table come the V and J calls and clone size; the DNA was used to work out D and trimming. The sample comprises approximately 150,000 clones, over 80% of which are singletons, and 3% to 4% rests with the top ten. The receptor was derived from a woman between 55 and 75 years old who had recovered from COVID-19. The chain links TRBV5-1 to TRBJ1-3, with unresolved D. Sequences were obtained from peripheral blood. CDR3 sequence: CASSLAGLDSGNTIYF. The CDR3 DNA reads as TGCGCCAGCAGCTTGGCAGGACTTGACTCTGGAAACACCATATATTTT.